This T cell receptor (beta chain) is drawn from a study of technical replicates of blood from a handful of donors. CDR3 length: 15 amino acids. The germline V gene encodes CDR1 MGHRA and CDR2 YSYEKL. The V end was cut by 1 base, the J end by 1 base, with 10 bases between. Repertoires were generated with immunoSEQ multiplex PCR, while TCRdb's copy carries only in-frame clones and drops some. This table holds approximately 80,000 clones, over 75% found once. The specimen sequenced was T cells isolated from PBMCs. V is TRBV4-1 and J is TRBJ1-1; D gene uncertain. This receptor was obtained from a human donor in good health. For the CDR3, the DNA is TGCGCCAGCAGCCAAGCGAGGGCAGGGAACACTGAAGCTTTCTTT. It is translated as CASSQARAGNTEAFF.